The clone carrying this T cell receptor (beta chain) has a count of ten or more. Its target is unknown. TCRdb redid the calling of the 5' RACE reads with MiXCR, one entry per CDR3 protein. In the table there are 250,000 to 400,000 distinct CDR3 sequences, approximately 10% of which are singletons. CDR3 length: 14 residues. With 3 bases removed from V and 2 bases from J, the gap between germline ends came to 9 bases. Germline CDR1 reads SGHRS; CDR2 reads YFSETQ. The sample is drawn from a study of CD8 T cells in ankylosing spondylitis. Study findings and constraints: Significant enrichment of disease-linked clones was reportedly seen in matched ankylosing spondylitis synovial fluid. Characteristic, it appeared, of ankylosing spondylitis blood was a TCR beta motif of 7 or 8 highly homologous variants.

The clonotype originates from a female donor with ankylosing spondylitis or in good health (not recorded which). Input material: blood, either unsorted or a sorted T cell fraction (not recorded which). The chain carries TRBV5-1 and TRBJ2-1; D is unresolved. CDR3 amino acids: CASSSTVTYNEQFF. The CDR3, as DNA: TGCGCCAGCAGCTCTACTGTAACCTACAATGAGCAGTTCTTC.